This TCR beta chain was sequenced in a study of cytomegalovirus exposure and HLA in healthy donors. PCR primers comprised 60 Vbeta and 13 Jbeta primers. Clones were sequenced by immunoSEQ multiplex PCR, and TCRdb holds only the in-frame ones, with some missing. The table shows 150,000 or so clones, with around two thirds occurring only once. This TCR came from a man between 25 and 39 years old in good health and CMV-seropositive. Material for sequencing was PBMCs.

CDR3 sequence reads: CASSQEGASALHGEETQYF. The DNA of the CDR3 is TGTGCCAGCAGCCAAGAAGGGGCTAGCGCCCTGCATGGGGAAGAGACCCAGTACTTC. The genes are TRBV4-2 and TRBJ2-5, with D possibly being TRBD2 (6 bases). V dropped 0 bases and J dropped 3 bases, with 23 bases sitting between them. This CDR3 spans 19 amino acids. Germline V gene sequence: CDR1 LGHNA, CDR2 YNFKEQ.